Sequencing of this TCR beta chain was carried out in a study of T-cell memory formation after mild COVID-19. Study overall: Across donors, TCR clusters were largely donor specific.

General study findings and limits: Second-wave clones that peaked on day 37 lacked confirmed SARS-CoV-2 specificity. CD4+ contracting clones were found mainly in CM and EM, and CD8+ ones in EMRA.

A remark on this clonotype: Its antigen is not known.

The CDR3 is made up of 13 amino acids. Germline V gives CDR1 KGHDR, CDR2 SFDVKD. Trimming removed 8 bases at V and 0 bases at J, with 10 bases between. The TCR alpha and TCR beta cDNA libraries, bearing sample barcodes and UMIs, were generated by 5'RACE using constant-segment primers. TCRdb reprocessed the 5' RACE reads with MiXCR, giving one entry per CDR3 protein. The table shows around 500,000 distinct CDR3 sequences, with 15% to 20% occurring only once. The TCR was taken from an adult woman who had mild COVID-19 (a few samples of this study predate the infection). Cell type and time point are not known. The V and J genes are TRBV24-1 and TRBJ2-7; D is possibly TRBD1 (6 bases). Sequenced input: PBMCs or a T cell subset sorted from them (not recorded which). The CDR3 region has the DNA TGTGCCACCAAAAAAGGGGGCTCCTACGAGCAGTACTTC. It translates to CATKKGGSYEQYF.